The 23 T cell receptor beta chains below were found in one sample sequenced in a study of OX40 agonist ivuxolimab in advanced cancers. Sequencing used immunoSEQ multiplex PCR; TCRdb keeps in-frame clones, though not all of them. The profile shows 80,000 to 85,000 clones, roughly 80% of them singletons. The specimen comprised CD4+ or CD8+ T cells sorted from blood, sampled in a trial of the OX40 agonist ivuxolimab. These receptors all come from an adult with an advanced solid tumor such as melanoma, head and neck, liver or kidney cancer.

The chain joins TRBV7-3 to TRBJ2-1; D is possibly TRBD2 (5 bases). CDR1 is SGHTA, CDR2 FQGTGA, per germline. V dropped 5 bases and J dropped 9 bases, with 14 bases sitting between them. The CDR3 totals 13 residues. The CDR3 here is CASSAERSGEQFF. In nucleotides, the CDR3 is TGTGCCAGCAGCGCCGAGCGGAGCGGTGAGCAGTTCTTC.

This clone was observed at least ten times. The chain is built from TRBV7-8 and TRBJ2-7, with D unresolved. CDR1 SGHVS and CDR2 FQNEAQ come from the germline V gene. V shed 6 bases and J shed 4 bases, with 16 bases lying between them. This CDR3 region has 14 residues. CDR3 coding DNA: TGTGCCAGCAGGGCGAATGTTGGTACGTACGAGCAGTACTTC. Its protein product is CASRANVGTYEQYF.

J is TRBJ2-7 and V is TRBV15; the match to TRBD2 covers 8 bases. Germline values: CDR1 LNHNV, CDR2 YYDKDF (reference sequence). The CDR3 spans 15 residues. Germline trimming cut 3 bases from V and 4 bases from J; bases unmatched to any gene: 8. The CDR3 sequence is CATSSLAGGFYEQYF. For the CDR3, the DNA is TGTGCCACCAGCAGTCTGGCGGGAGGCTTTTACGAGCAGTACTTC.

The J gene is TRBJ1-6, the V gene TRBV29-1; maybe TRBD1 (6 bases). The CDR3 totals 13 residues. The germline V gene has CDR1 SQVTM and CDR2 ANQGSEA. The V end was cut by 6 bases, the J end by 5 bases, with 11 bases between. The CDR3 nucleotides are TGCAGCGTAGAGACAGGTGATAATTCACCCCTCCACTTT. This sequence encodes CSVETGDNSPLHF.

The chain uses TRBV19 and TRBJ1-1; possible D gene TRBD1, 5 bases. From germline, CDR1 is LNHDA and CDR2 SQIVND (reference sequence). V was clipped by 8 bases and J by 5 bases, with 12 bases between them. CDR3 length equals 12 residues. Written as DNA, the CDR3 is TGTGCCAGTGGGGGTAGGAAGACTGAAGCTTTCTTT. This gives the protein CASGGRKTEAFF.

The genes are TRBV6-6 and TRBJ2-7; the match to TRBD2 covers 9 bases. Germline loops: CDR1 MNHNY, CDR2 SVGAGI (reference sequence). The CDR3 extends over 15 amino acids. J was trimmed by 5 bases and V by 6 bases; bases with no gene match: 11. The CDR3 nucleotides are TGTGCCAGCAGCCCGACTAGCGGACCTTGGGACGAGCAGTACGTC. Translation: CASSPTSGPWDEQYV.

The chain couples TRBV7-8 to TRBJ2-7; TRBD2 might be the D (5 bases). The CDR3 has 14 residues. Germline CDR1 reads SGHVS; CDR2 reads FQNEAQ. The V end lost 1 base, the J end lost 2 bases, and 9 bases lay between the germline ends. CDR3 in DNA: TGTGCCAGCAGCTTAGAGCTGGGAGCCTACGAGCAGTACGTC. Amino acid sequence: CASSLELGAYEQYV.

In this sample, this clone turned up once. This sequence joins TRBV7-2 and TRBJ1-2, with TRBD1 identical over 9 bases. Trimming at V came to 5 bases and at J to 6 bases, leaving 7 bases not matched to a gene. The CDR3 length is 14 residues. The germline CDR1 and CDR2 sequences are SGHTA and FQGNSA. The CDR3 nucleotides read TGTGCCAGCAGCCCGGGAGGGACAGGGAATGGCTACACCTTC. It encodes CASSPGGTGNGYTF. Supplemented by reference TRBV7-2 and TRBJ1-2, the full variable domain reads GAGVSQSPSNKVTEKGKDVELRCDPISGHTALYWYRQSLGQGLEFLIYFQGNSAPDKSGLPSDRFSAERTGGSVSTLTIQRTQQEDSAVYLCASSPGGTGNGYTFGSGTRLTVV.

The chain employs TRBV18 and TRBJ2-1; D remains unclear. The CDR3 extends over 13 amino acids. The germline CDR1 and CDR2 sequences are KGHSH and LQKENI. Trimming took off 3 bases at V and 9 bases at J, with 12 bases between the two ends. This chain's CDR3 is CASSPESAGEQFF. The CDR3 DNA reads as TGTGCCAGCTCACCGGAGAGTGCAGGTGAGCAGTTCTTC.

Here the CDR3 DNA reads TGTGCCAGCAGCTGGGGTTTCAGGGACCCCACAGATACGCAGTATTTT. Residues: CASSWGFRDPTDTQYF. The chain couples TRBV9 to TRBJ2-3; either TRBD1 or TRBD2 may supply D (5 bases each). CDR1 and CDR2 from the germline V gene are SGDLS and YYNGEE. The CDR3 is made up of 16 amino acids. The ends were cut back, 4 bases at V and 2 bases at J, with 17 bases in the middle.

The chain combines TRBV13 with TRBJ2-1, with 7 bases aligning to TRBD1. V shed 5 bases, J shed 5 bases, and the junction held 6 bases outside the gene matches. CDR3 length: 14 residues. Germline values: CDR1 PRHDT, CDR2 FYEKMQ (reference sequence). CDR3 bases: TGTGCCAGCAGCACACGGGACAGCAACAATGAGCAGTTCTTC. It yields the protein CASSTRDSNNEQFF. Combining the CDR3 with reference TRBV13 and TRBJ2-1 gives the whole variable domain AAGVIQSPRHLIKEKRETATLKCYPIPRHDTVYWYQQGPGQDPQFLISFYEKMQSDKGSIPDRFSAQQFSDYHSELNMSSLELGDSALYFCASSTRDSNNEQFFGPGTRLTVL.

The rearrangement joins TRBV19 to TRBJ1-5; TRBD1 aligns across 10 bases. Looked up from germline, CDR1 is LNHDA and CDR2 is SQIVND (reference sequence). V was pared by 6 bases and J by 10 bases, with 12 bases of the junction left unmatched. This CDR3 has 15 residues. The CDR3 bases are TGTGCCAGTAGAAGGGACAGGGGCGTCCAGTATCCCCAGCATTTT. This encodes CASRRDRGVQYPQHF.

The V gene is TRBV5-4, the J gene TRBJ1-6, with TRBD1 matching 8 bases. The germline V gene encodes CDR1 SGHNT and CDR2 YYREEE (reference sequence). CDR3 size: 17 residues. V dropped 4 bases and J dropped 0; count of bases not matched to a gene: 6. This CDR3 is CASSKGQGSSYNSPLHF. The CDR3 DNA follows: TGTGCCAGCAGCAAAGGACAGGGTAGCTCCTATAATTCACCCCTCCACTTT. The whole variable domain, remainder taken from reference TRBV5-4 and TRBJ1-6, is ETGVTQSPTHLIKTRGQQVTLRCSSQSGHNTVSWYQQALGQGPQFIFQYYREEENGRGNFPPRFSGLQFPNYSSELNVNALELDDSALYLCASSKGQGSSYNSPLHFGNGTRLTVT.

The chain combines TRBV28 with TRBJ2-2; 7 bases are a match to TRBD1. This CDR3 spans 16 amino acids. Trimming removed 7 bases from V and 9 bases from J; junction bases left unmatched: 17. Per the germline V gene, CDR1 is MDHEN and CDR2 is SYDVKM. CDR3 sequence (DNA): TGTGCCAGCACCAATTCGGACAGGCTCCGGATTAGGGAGCTGTTTTTT. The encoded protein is CASTNSDRLRIRELFF.

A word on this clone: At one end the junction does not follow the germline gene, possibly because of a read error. Here the CDR3 reads CAGSQGPSGSVYEQYF. The CDR3 DNA reads TGCGCCGGCAGCCAAGGGCCCAGCGGGAGCGTCTACGAGCAGTACTTC. The gene calls are TRBV4-1 and TRBJ2-7; 8 nucleotides align to TRBD2. The CDR3 contains 16 residues. The germline V gene has CDR1 MGHRA and CDR2 YSYEKL.

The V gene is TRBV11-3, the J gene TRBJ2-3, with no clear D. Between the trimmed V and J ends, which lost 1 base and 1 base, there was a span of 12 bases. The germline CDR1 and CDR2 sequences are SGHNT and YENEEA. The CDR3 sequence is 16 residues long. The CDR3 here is CASSLGISVRTDTQYF. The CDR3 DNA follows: TGTGCCAGCAGCTTAGGAATTTCGGTCCGCACAGATACGCAGTATTTT.

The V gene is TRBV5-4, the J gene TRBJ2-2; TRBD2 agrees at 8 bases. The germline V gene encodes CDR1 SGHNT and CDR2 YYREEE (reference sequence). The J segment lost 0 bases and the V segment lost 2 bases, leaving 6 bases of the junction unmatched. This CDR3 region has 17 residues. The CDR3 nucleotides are TGTGCCAGCAGCTTTTCTAGCGGGCCTGCGAACACCGGGGAGCTGTTTTTT. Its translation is CASSFSSGPANTGELFF.

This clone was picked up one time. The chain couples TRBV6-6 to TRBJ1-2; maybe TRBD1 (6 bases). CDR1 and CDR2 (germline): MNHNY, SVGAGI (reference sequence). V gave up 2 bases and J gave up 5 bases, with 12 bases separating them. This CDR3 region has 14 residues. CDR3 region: CASSYGEGGYGYTF. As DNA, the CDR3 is TGTGCCAGCAGTTACGGGGAGGGGGGTTATGGCTACACCTTC.

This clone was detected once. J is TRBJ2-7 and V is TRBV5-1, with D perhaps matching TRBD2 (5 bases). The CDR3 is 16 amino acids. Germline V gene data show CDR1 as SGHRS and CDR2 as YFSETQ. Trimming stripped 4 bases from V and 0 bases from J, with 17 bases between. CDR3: CASSLDPSSSSYEQYV. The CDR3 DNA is TGCGCCAGCAGCCTGGACCCTAGCAGTAGCTCCTACGAGCAGTACGTC.

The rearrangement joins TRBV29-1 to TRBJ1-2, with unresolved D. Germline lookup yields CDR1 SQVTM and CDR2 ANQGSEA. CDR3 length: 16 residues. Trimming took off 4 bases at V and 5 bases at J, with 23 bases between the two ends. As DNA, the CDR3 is TGCAGCGTTGTTACAGAACGGCCTCTAACTGGGTATGGCTACACCTTC. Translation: CSVVTERPLTGYGYTF.

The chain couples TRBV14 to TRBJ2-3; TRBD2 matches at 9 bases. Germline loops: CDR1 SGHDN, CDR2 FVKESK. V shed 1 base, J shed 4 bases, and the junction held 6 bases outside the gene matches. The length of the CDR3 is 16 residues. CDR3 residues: CASSQALAGTSDTQYF. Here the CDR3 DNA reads TGTGCCAGCAGCCAAGCCCTAGCGGGAACATCAGATACGCAGTATTTT. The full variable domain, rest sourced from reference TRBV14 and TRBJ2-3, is EAGVTQFPSHSVIEKGQTVTLRCDPISGHDNLYWYRRVMGKEIKFLLHFVKESKQDESGMPNNRFLAERTGGTYSTLKVQPAELEDSGVYFCASSQALAGTSDTQYFGPGTRLTVL.

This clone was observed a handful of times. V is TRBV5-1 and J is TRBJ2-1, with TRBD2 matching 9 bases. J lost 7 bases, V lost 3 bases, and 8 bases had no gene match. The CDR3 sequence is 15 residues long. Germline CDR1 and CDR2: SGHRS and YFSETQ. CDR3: CASSWRLAEGNEQFF. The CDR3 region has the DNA TGCGCCAGCAGCTGGCGACTAGCGGAGGGTAATGAGCAGTTCTTC.

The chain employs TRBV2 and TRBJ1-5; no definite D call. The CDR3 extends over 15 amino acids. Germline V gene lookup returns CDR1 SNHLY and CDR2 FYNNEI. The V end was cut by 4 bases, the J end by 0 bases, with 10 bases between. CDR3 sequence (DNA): TGTGCCAGCAGTGGGCAGACACATAGCAATCAGCCCCAGCATTTT. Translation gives CASSGQTHSNQPQHF. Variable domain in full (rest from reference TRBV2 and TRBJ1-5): EPEVTQTPSHQVTQMGQEVILRCVPISNHLYFYWYRQILGQKVEFLVSFYNNEISEKSEIFDDQFSVERPDGSNFTLKIRSTKLEDSAMYFCASSGQTHSNQPQHFGDGTRLSIL.